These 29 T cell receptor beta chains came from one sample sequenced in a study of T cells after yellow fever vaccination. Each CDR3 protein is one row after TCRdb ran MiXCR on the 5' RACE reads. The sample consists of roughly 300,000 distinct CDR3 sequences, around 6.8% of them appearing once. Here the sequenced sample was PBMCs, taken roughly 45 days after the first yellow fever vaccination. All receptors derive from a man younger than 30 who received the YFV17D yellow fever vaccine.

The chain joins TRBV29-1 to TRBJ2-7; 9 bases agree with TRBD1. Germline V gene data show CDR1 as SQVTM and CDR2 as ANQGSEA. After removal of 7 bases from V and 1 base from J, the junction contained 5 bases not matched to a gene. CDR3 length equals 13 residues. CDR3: CSALDRGSYEQYV. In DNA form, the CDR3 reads TGCAGCGCCCTAGACAGGGGGTCCTACGAGCAGTACGTC.

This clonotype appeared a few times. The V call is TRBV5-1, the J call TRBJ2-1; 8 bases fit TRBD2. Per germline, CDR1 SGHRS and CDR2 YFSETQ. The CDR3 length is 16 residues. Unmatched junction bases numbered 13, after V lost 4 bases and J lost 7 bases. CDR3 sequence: CASSPREAGVSNEQFF. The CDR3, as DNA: TGCGCCAGCAGCCCTAGGGAAGCGGGGGTTTCAAATGAGCAGTTCTTC.

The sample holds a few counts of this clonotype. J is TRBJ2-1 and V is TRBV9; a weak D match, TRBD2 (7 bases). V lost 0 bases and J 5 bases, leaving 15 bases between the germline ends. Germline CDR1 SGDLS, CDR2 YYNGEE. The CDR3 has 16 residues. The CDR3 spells CASSVGRGGPHNEQFF. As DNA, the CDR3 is TGTGCCAGCAGCGTAGGGAGGGGGGGGCCACACAATGAGCAGTTCTTC.

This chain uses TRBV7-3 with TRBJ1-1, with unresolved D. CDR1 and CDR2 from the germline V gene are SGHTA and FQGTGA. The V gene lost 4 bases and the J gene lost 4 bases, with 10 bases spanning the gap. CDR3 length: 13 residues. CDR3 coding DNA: TGTGCCAGCAGCTCCTACATGGGCACTGAAGCTTTCTTT. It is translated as CASSSYMGTEAFF.

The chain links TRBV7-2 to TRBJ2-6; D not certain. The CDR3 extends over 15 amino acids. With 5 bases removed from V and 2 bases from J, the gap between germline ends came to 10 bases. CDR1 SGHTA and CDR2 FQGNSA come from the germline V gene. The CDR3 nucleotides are TGTGCCAGCAGCATCGAAGGGCCTGGGGCCAACGTCCTGACTTTC. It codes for CASSIEGPGANVLTF.

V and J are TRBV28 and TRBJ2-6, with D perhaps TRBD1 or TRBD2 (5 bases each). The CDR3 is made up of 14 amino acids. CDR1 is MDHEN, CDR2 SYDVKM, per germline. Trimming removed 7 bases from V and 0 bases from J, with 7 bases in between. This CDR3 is CASMRGSGANVLTF. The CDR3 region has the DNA TGTGCCAGCATGAGGGGCTCTGGGGCCAACGTCCTGACTTTC.

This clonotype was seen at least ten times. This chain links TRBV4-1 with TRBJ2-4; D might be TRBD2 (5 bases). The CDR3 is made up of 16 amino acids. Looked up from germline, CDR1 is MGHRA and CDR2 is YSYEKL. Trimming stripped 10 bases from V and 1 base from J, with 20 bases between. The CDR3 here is CATSGAGFLAKNIQYF. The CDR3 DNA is TGCGCCACCTCGGGTGCGGGCTTTCTGGCCAAAAACATTCAGTACTTC.

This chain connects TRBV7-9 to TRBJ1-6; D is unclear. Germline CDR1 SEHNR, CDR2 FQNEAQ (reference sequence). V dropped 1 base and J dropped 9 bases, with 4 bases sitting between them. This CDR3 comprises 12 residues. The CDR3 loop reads CASSLEPSPLHF. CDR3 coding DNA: TGTGCCAGCAGCTTAGAGCCTTCACCCCTCCACTTT.

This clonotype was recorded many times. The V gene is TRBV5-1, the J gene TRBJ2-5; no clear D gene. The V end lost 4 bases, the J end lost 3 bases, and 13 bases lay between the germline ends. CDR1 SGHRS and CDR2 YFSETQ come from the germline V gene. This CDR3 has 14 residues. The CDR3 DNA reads TGCGCCAGCAGCCCCGGACGGACCGAAGAGACCCAGTACTTC. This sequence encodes CASSPGRTEETQYF.

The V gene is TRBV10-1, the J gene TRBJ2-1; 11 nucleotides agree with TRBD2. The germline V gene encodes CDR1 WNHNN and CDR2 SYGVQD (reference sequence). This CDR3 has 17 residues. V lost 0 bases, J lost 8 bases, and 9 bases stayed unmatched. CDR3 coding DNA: TGCGCCAGCAGTGAGTCGACGGTTGGGACTAGCGGTGATGAGCAGTTCTTC. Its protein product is CASSESTVGTSGDEQFF.

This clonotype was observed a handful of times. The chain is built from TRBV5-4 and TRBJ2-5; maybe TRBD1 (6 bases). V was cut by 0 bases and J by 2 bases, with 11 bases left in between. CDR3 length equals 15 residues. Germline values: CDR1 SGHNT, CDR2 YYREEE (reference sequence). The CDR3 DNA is TGTGCCAGCAGCTTGGAGTTCGGACAGCAAGAGACCCAGTACTTC. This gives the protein CASSLEFGQQETQYF.

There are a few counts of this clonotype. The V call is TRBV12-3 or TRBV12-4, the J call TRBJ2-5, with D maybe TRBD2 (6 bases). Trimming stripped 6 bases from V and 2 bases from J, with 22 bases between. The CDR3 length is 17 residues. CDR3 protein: CASRPPRGAPTQETQYF. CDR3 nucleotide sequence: TGTGCCAGCAGACCCCCCCGCGGGGCTCCTACTCAAGAGACCCAGTACTTC.

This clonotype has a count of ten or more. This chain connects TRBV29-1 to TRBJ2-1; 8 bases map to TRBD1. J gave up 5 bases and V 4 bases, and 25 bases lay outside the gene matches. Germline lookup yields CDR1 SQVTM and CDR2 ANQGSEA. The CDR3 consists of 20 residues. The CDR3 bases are TGCAGCGTTGGGAGGGTCCGGACAGGGAGTAGAGACAGTAAGGACAATGAGCAGTTCTTC. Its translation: CSVGRVRTGSRDSKDNEQFF.

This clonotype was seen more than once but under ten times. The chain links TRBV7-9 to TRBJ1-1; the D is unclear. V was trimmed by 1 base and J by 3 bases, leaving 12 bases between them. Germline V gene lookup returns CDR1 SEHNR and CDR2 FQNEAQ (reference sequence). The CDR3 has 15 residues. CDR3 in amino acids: CASSLEGQWDTEAFF. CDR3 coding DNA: TGTGCCAGCAGCTTAGAGGGCCAGTGGGACACTGAAGCTTTCTTT.

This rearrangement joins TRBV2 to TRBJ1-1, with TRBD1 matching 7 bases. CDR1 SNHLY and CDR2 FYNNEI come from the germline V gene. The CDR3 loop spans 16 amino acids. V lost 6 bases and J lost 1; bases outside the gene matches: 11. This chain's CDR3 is CASSLSGGGANTEAFF. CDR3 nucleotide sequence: TGTGCCAGCAGCCTCTCAGGGGGAGGTGCGAACACTGAAGCTTTCTTT.

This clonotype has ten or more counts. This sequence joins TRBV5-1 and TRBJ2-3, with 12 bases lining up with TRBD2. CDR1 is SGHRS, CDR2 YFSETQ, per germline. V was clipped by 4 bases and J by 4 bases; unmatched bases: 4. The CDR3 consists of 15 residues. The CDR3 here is CASSRTSGVSDTQYF. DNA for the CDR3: TGCGCCAGCAGCAGGACTAGCGGGGTATCAGATACGCAGTATTTT.

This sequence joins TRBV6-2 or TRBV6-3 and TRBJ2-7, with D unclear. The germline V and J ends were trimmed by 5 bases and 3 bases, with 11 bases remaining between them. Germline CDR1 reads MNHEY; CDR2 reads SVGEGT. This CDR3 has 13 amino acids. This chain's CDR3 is CASSGPVNYEQYV. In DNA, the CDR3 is TGTGCCAGCAGTGGCCCGGTCAACTACGAGCAGTACGTC.

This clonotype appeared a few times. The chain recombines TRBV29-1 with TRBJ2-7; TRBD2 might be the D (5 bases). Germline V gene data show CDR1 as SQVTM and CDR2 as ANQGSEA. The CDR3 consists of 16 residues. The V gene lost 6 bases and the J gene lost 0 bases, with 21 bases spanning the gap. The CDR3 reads CSVQGSGPRPSYEQYF. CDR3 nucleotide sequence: TGCAGCGTGCAAGGGAGTGGGCCCCGGCCCTCCTACGAGCAGTACTTC.

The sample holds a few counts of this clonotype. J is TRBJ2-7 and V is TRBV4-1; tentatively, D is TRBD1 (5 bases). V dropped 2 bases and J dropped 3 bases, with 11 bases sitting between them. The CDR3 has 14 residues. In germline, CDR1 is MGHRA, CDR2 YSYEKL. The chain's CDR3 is CASSQQGKDYEQYF. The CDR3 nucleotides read TGCGCCAGCAGCCAACAGGGAAAAGACTACGAGCAGTACTTC.

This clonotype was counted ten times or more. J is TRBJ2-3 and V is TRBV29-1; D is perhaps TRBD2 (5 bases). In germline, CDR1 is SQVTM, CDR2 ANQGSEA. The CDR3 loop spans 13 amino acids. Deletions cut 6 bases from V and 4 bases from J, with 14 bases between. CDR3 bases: TGCAGCGTACAACTAGATCTGGCAGATACGCAGTATTTT. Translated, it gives CSVQLDLADTQYF.

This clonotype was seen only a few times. The CDR3 nucleotides read TGTGCCAGCAGCCCCGGACAGCTCTCCTACGAGCAGTACTTC. It is translated as CASSPGQLSYEQYF. This chain connects TRBV11-2 to TRBJ2-7; a weak D match, TRBD1 (6 bases). The germline CDR1 and CDR2 sequences are SGHAT and FQNNGV. Between the trimmed V and J ends, which lost 5 bases and 0 bases, there was a span of 11 bases. CDR3 length: 14 amino acids.

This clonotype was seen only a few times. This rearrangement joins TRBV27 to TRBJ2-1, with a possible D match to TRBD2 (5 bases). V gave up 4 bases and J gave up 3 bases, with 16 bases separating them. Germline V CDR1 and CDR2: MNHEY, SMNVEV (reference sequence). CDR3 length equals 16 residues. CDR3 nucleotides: TGTGCCAGCAGTTGGTCGGTCGTGACTAACTACAATGAGCAGTTCTTC. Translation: CASSWSVVTNYNEQFF.

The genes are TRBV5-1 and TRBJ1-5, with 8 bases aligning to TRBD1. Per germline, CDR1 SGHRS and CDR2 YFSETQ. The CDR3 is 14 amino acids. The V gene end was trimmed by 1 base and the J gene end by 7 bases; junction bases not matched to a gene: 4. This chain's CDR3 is CASSLQGAGQPQHF. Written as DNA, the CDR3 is TGCGCCAGCAGCTTGCAGGGGGCCGGGCAGCCCCAGCATTTT.

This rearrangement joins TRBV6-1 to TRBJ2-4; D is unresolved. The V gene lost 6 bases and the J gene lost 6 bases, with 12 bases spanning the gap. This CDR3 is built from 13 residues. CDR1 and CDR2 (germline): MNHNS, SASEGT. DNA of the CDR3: TGTGCCAGCAGCACACACGGACGAAACATTCAGTACTTC. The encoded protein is CASSTHGRNIQYF.

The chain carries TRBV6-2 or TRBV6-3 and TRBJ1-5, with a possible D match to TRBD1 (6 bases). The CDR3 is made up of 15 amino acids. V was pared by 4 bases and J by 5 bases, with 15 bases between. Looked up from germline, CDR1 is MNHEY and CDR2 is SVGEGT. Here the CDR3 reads CASSSDRQAYQPQHF. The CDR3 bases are TGTGCCAGCAGTTCCGACAGGCAGGCCTATCAGCCCCAGCATTTT.

The CDR3 DNA reads as TGTGCCAGCAGTTTTTTGGCTAGCACAGATACGCAGTATTTT. Amino acid sequence: CASSFLASTDTQYF. V and J are TRBV28 and TRBJ2-3; D not certain. This CDR3 has 14 amino acids. Germline values: CDR1 MDHEN, CDR2 SYDVKM. V gave up 3 bases and J gave up 0 bases, with 7 bases separating them.

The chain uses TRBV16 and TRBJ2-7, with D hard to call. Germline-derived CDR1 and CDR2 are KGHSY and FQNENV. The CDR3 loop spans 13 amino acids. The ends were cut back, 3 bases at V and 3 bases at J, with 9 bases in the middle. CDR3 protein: CASSHDVNYEQYF. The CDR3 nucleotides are TGTGCCAGCAGCCACGACGTAAACTACGAGCAGTACTTC. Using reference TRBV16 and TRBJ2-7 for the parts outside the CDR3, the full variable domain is GEEVAQTPKHLVRGEGQKAKLYCAPIKGHSYVFWYQQVLKNEFKFLISFQNENVFDETGMPKERFSAKCLPNSPCSLEIQATKLEDSAVYFCASSHDVNYEQYFGPGTRLTVT.

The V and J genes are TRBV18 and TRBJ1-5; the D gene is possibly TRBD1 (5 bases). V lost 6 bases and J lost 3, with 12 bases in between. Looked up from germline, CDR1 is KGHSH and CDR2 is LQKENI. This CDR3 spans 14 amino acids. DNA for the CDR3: TGTGCCAGCTCGCAATCCGGGGCCAATCAGCCCCAGCATTTT. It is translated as CASSQSGANQPQHF. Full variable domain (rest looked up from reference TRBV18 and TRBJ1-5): NAGVMQNPRHLVRRRGQEARLRCSPMKGHSHVYWYRQLPEEGLKFMVYLQKENIIDESGMPKERFSAEFPKEGPSILRIQQVVRGDSAAYFCASSQSGANQPQHFGDGTRLSIL.

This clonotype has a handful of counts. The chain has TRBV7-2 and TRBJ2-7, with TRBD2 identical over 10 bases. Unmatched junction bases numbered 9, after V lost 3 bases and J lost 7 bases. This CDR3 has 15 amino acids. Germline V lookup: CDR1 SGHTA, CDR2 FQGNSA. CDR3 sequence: CASSFASGGPREQYF. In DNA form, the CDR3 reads TGTGCCAGCAGCTTCGCTAGCGGGGGACCTAGGGAGCAGTACTTC.